Following are 27 T cell receptor beta chains from one sample sequenced in a study of OX40 agonist ivuxolimab in advanced cancers. Data came from immunoSEQ multiplex PCR; TCRdb stores just in-frame clones and leaves some out. Of about 40,000 clones listed, more than 85% are singletons. The sequencing here drew on CD4+ or CD8+ T cells sorted from blood, taken in a trial of the OX40 agonist ivuxolimab. The receptors were sampled from an adult with an advanced solid tumor such as melanoma, head and neck, liver or kidney cancer.

The V gene is TRBV5-1, the J gene TRBJ1-2; no definite D call. The CDR3 runs to 14 residues. The germline V gene has CDR1 SGHRS and CDR2 YFSETQ. The V end was cut by 4 bases, the J end by 0 bases, with 10 bases between. The CDR3 spells CASSPATTNYGYTF. The DNA of the CDR3 is TGCGCCAGCAGCCCAGCGACTACTAACTATGGCTACACCTTC.

Only a few counts were recorded for this clone. The chain uses TRBV5-1 and TRBJ2-1, with D perhaps matching TRBD2 (6 bases). V lost 1 base, J lost 4 bases, and 15 bases lay in between. The CDR3 spans 16 residues. The germline gives CDR1 SGHRS, CDR2 YFSETQ. The CDR3 nucleotides read TGCGCCAGCAGCTTGAACGCGGGGCAGTCATACAATGAGCAGTTCTTC. Translating gives CASSLNAGQSYNEQFF.

The rearrangement links TRBV2 to TRBJ2-1; no firm D call. The CDR3 is 16 residues long. V shed 0 bases and J shed 3 bases, with 12 bases lying between them. Looked up from germline, CDR1 is SNHLY and CDR2 is FYNNEI. This chain's CDR3 is CASSEARPLNYNEQFF. The CDR3 DNA sequence: TGTGCCAGCAGTGAAGCGCGGCCTCTCAACTACAATGAGCAGTTCTTC. Filled out from reference TRBV2 and TRBJ2-1, the complete variable domain reads EPEVTQTPSHQVTQMGQEVILRCVPISNHLYFYWYRQILGQKVEFLVSFYNNEISEKSEIFDDQFSVERPDGSNFTLKIRSTKLEDSAMYFCASSEARPLNYNEQFFGPGTRLTVL.

This CDR3 reads CASSTRVGNTEAFF. CDR3 coding DNA: TGTGCCAGTAGTACCCGAGTAGGGAACACTGAAGCTTTCTTT. The chain recombines TRBV19 with TRBJ1-1; D is uncertain. CDR1 and CDR2 (germline): LNHDA, SQIVND (reference sequence). There are 14 residues in the CDR3. V was clipped by 4 bases and J by 1 base, with 10 bases between them.

This clone is a singleton in its sample. The CDR3 DNA is TGTGCCAGCAGTCGAGACAGGGCCTGGGAGCAGTACTTC. Translated: CASSRDRAWEQYF. The rearrangement links TRBV6-5 to TRBJ2-7, with 7 bases lining up with TRBD1. The CDR3 contains 13 residues. Losses at the gene ends were 5 bases for V and 7 bases for J; bases not matched to a gene: 8. Germline assignment: CDR1 MNHEY and CDR2 SVGAGI.

V gene TRBV7-2 combines with J gene TRBJ2-5; D tentatively reads TRBD1 or TRBD2 (5 bases each). Germline-derived CDR1 and CDR2 are SGHTA and FQGNSA. The CDR3 covers 15 residues. V was clipped by 5 bases and J by 2 bases, with 15 bases between them. The CDR3 coding sequence is TGTGCCAGCAGCCCTTCCGGGACCTATCAAGAGACCCAGTACTTC. Protein sequence: CASSPSGTYQETQYF. The whole variable domain, filled in from reference TRBV7-2 and TRBJ2-5, reads GAGVSQSPSNKVTEKGKDVELRCDPISGHTALYWYRQSLGQGLEFLIYFQGNSAPDKSGLPSDRFSAERTGGSVSTLTIQRTQQEDSAVYLCASSPSGTYQETQYFGPGTRLLVL.

The J gene is TRBJ2-7, the V gene TRBV2; D might be TRBD2 (6 bases). V shed 7 bases and J shed 1 base, with 14 bases lying between them. Germline-derived CDR1 and CDR2 are SNHLY and FYNNEI. This CDR3 spans 14 amino acids. The CDR3 spells CASTRGGGSYEQYF. CDR3 in DNA: TGTGCCAGCACCCGGGGAGGAGGATCCTACGAGCAGTACTTC.

The chain employs TRBV18 and TRBJ2-3; 9 bases agree with TRBD2. The V gene end was trimmed by 3 bases and the J gene end by 1 base; junction bases not matched to a gene: 2. Germline values: CDR1 KGHSH, CDR2 LQKENI. This CDR3 region has 15 residues. For the CDR3, the DNA is TGTGCCAGCTCACCTTGGACTAGCGGCACAGATACGCAGTATTTT. Translated: CASSPWTSGTDTQYF.

The V gene is TRBV15, the J gene TRBJ2-3, with 11 bases aligning to TRBD2. The CDR3 contains 19 residues. Germline lookup yields CDR1 LNHNV and CDR2 YYDKDF (reference sequence). V was clipped by 5 bases and J by 0 bases; unmatched bases: 13. The CDR3 DNA sequence: TGTGCCACCAGCGGCCCTTCTAGCGGGGGGTTCTCTAGCACAGATACGCAGTATTTT. Translating gives CATSGPSSGGFSSTDTQYF. The whole variable domain, remainder taken from reference TRBV15 and TRBJ2-3, is DAMVIQNPRYQVTQFGKPVTLSCSQTLNHNVMYWYQQKSSQAPKLLFHYYDKDFNNEADTPDNFQSRRPNTSFCFLDIRSPGLGDTAMYLCATSGPSSGGFSSTDTQYFGPGTRLTVL.

The chain recombines TRBV7-9 with TRBJ2-5; the match to TRBD1 covers 8 bases. Germline CDR1 reads SEHNR; CDR2 reads FQNEAQ (reference sequence). The CDR3 consists of 18 residues. Germline trimming cut 4 bases from V and 4 bases from J; bases unmatched to any gene: 17. In DNA, the CDR3 is TGTGCCAGCAGCTATACTAGATCAGGGGGCTCCAATCTAGAGACCCAGTACTTC. Translated: CASSYTRSGGSNLETQYF.

This rearrangement joins TRBV7-8 to TRBJ1-1; 9 positions match TRBD1. Germline CDR1 SGHVS, CDR2 FQNEAQ. The CDR3 extends over 16 amino acids. The junction had 11 bases not matched to a gene; V was cut back by 5 bases and J by 4 bases. The CDR3 DNA reads as TGTGCCAGCAGCCCCCCCAGGGACAGGGCAGGCACTGAAGCTTTCTTT. The encoded protein is CASSPPRDRAGTEAFF.

The rearrangement links TRBV5-1 to TRBJ1-1; no firm D call. Germline loops: CDR1 SGHRS, CDR2 YFSETQ. This CDR3 is 13 amino acids long. V lost 0 bases, J lost 0 bases, and 3 bases lay in between. CDR3 residues: CASSLELNTEAFF. The CDR3 bases are TGCGCCAGCAGCTTGGAGCTGAACACTGAAGCTTTCTTT.

This clone was seen once. The V call is TRBV5-1, the J call TRBJ2-5; 10 nucleotides line up with TRBD2. The germline CDR1 and CDR2 sequences are SGHRS and YFSETQ. J gave up 2 bases and V 4 bases, and 11 bases lay outside the gene matches. This CDR3 spans 17 amino acids. The CDR3 sequence: CASSPGASGGGQETQYF. The CDR3 bases are TGCGCCAGCAGCCCAGGGGCTAGCGGGGGCGGGCAAGAGACCCAGTACTTC.

V usage is TRBV5-6 and J usage is TRBJ1-5, with D maybe TRBD1 (6 bases). The V gene lost 1 base and the J gene lost 7 bases, with 15 bases spanning the gap. In germline, CDR1 is SGHDT, CDR2 YYEEEE. CDR3 length: 15 residues. CDR3: CASSLNNRERQPQHF. The CDR3 nucleotides read TGTGCCAGCAGCTTGAATAACAGGGAGCGACAGCCCCAGCATTTT. Full variable domain (rest looked up from reference TRBV5-6 and TRBJ1-5): DAGVTQSPTHLIKTRGQQVTLRCSPKSGHDTVSWYQQALGQGPQFIFQYYEEEERQRGNFPDRFSGHQFPNYSSELNVNALLLGDSALYLCASSLNNRERQPQHFGDGTRLSIL.

In its sample, this clone was seen once. CDR3 loop: CASSRTQGDLSNQPQHF. Here the CDR3 DNA reads TGTGCCAGCTCAAGGACCCAGGGGGATCTTAGCAATCAGCCCCAGCATTTT. The rearrangement joins TRBV18 to TRBJ1-5, with 7 bases fitting TRBD1. V lost 5 bases and J lost 0; bases outside the gene matches: 10. The CDR3 contains 17 residues. Germline V gene lookup returns CDR1 KGHSH and CDR2 LQKENI.

The chain uses TRBV13 and TRBJ1-4; 9 nucleotides line up with TRBD1. V was pared by 5 bases and J by 7 bases, with 11 bases of the junction left unmatched. This CDR3 has 16 residues. Germline V gene data show CDR1 as PRHDT and CDR2 as FYEKMQ (reference sequence). CDR3 DNA sequence: TGTGCCAGCAGCGTCCGTAGGACAGGGGTTATTGAAAAACTGTTTTTT. It encodes CASSVRRTGVIEKLFF.

For the CDR3, the DNA is TGTGCCAGCAGCGTAAGCCTCCTTAATGAAAAACTGTTTTTT. Translated, it gives CASSVSLLNEKLFF. The chain is built from TRBV9 and TRBJ1-4, with D unclear. V was cut by 1 base and J by 4 bases, with 8 bases left in between. CDR1 SGDLS and CDR2 YYNGEE come from the germline V gene. The CDR3 is made up of 14 amino acids.

The chain has TRBV19 and TRBJ1-1; D not certain. The CDR3 loop spans 15 amino acids. The germline gives CDR1 LNHDA, CDR2 SQIVND (reference sequence). Deletions cut 4 bases from V and 4 bases from J, with 16 bases between. The CDR3 DNA reads TGTGCCAGTAGTAAGGTGGCAGGCACGGTCACTGAAGCTTTCTTT. It encodes CASSKVAGTVTEAFF. The full variable domain, with the rest looked up from reference TRBV19 and TRBJ1-1, is DGGITQSPKYLFRKEGQNVTLSCEQNLNHDAMYWYRQDPGQGLRLIYYSQIVNDFQKGDIAEGYSVSREKKESFPLTVTSAQKNPTAFYLCASSKVAGTVTEAFFGQGTRLTVV.

In nucleotides, the CDR3 is TGTGCCAGCAGTGAAATGACTAGCGGGGTAGAGACCCAGTACTTC. This sequence encodes CASSEMTSGVETQYF. V usage is TRBV6-1 and J usage is TRBJ2-5, with 11 bases aligning to TRBD2. The CDR3 sequence is 15 residues long. Germline V lookup: CDR1 MNHNS, CDR2 SASEGT. J lost 4 bases, V lost 2 bases, and 3 bases had no gene match.

The V and J genes are TRBV10-1 and TRBJ2-3; TRBD2 matches at 11 bases. The CDR3 is 15 amino acids. Unmatched junction bases numbered 6, after V lost 2 bases and J lost 8 bases. Germline lookup yields CDR1 WNHNN and CDR2 SYGVQD (reference sequence). Here the CDR3 DNA reads TGCGCCAGCAGTGAGACTAGCGGGGGATCTGGTACGCAGTATTTT. This sequence encodes CASSETSGGSGTQYF.

The J gene is TRBJ1-5, the V gene TRBV5-1; 8 nucleotides align to TRBD1. CDR1 SGHRS and CDR2 YFSETQ come from the germline V gene. The ends lost 4 bases at V and 1 base at J; junction bases unmatched: 1. The CDR3 has 14 residues. The CDR3 nucleotides read TGCGCCAGCAGCCGGACAGGGAGCAATCAGCCCCAGCATTTT. Translation: CASSRTGSNQPQHF.

This clone appeared a single time. J is TRBJ1-1 and V is TRBV28, with 9 bases fitting TRBD1. This CDR3 has 15 residues. After removal of 2 bases from V and 1 base from J, the junction contained 2 bases not matched to a gene. Germline-derived CDR1 and CDR2 are MDHEN and SYDVKM. The CDR3 DNA is TGTGCCAGCAGTTTACCGGGACAGGGGAACACTGAAGCTTTCTTT. It translates to CASSLPGQGNTEAFF.

The chain couples TRBV6-1 to TRBJ1-2; D gene ambiguous. CDR3 length: 14 residues. Germline loops: CDR1 MNHNS, CDR2 SASEGT. V lost 1 base and J 6 bases, leaving 12 bases between the germline ends. This chain's CDR3 is CASSEDPRHDGYTF. As DNA, the CDR3 is TGTGCCAGCAGTGAAGACCCCAGGCACGATGGCTACACCTTC.

The J gene is TRBJ2-5, the V gene TRBV7-9; D possibly corresponds to TRBD1 (6 bases). V was shortened by 1 base and J by 4 bases, with 10 bases between the two germline ends. The CDR3 is made up of 14 amino acids. Germline CDR1 and CDR2: SEHNR and FQNEAQ (reference sequence). This chain's CDR3 is CASSLGGRGETQYF. CDR3 nucleotides: TGTGCCAGCAGCTTAGGTGGCAGGGGAGAGACCCAGTACTTC.

The J gene is TRBJ2-7, the V gene TRBV5-5; TRBD1 or TRBD2 may be the D gene (5 bases each). The CDR3 loop spans 15 amino acids. Between the trimmed V and J ends, which lost 4 bases and 1 base, there was a span of 15 bases. Germline values: CDR1 SGHKS, CDR2 YYEKEE (reference sequence). The CDR3 nucleotides are TGTGCCAGCAGCAACCGGGACGGACTTTCCTACGAGCAGTACTTC. Its translation: CASSNRDGLSYEQYF.

The sample holds one count of this clone. The chain is built from TRBV2 and TRBJ2-7, with D possibly TRBD2 on 5 matching bases. The ends were cut back, 1 base at V and 9 bases at J, with 7 bases in the middle. Germline V CDR1 and CDR2: SNHLY, FYNNEI. CDR3 size: 11 residues. The CDR3 nucleotides are TGTGCCAGCAGTGAAGTGGAGGTGCAGTACTTC. This translates into CASSEVEVQYF.

The V and J genes are TRBV5-1 and TRBJ2-5; D unclear. V lost 1 base and J lost 1, with 8 bases in between. CDR1 and CDR2 (germline): SGHRS, YFSETQ. This CDR3 spans 14 amino acids. As DNA, the CDR3 is TGCGCCAGCAGCTTGCAGGCTTTCCAAGAGACCCAGTACTTC. It yields the protein CASSLQAFQETQYF.